Sequencing of this TCR beta chain was carried out in a study of blood T cell repertoires in COVID-19 (dated by TCRdb to about 2020). About the investigation overall: Collaborator samples came from the United States, Italy and Spain and covered acute and convalescent phases of COVID-19. The dataset comprised deeply sampled blood TCRbeta repertoires from subjects exposed to, actively infected with, or recovered from COVID-19. Nearly every sample came with metadata listing a de-identified subject ID, COVID-19 status, age in years and sex. Where HLA class I and class II types were available, the types were taken from metadata supplied by the sample provider, not from assay-based typing. The prospective study material was composed of cDNA or gDNA derived from T cells, B-cell-depleted T cells, or PBMCs. The repertoires were released in a freely available public database meant as a resource for research on the immune response to SARS-CoV-2. Samples were obtained from the ongoing ImmuneRACE study (first 160 participants) and from some 1,300 subjects provided by 6 global collaborators.

For this chain, trimming is 4 bases at the V end and 2 bases at the J end, and the number of junction bases without a gene match is 2. The CDR3 has 14 amino acids, counting the end cysteine and phenylalanine. CDR3 DNA only is kept here, 42 bases in frame from base 1. CDR1 LGHDT and CDR2 YNNKEL are derived from the germline V gene (reference sequence). About this clone: The clone's antigen remains unknown. No base qualities exist here, and no much larger clone lies one base off it.

The investigation overall reported the following: The amount of clinical and demographic metadata varied by source and participant and was provided uncurated.

TCRbeta CDR3 regions were amplified from genomic DNA by means of the immunoSEQ Assay, a bias-controlled multiplex PCR. Processing in the source paper ran as follows. Within the assay, amplification of reference gene primers was used to estimate how many nucleated cells each sample contained. To quantify the absolute abundance of each unique TCRbeta CDR3 rearrangement, sequence reads were collapsed and filtered. Productive Simpson clonality was computed per sample as the square root of Simpson's diversity index over productive rearrangements. Here the immuneACCESS table is served through TCRdb, limited to in-frame sequences with V and J called. Missing clones are a known gap in these copies; in checked studies unresolved V genes cover under half, and the rest lacks a known reason. That table is the source of V, J and clone size, and D and trimming were worked out from the DNA. The sample table contains under 300,000 clones; only one count was recorded for 86% of them. Roughly 13% of the sample lies in the top ten.

At one collaborating source in Seattle, patients were enrolled during active infection and were followed longitudinally through the course of disease. Whole blood was collected in K2EDTA tubes by collaborating institutions according to the institutions' own protocols. For TCRbeta analysis, collaborators shipped samples in one of three forms: frozen whole blood, isolated PBMCs, or DNA extracted from either of those sample types. The chain joins TRBV3-1 (or the pseudogene TRBV3-2) to TRBJ2-7; the central 10 bases match TRBD1. Sequenced: peripheral blood. The sequence came from a woman in her 70s with COVID-19, enrolled during active disease. The CDR3 region reads CASSLGTGAYEQYF. The nucleotide sequence is TGTGCCAGCAGCCTTGGGACAGGGGCCTACGAGCAGTACTTC.